The 10 T cell receptor beta chains listed next were all sequenced from one sample in a study of identical twins. TCRdb used MiXCR to reprocess the 5' RACE reads, holding one entry per CDR3 protein. The sample includes 1.5 million to 2 million distinct CDR3 sequences, about 32% seen only once; the top ten take about 0.3%. The sample was cord blood. The source of these receptors is a newborn girl in good health.

This clonotype has just one count. The V gene is TRBV7-2, the J gene TRBJ2-7; D not resolved. Germline values: CDR1 SGHTA, CDR2 FQGNSA. The CDR3 is 15 amino acids. V was clipped by 2 bases and J by 7 bases, with 18 bases between them. CDR3 loop: CASSLIQVPNNEQYF. CDR3 in DNA: TGTGCCAGCAGCTTAATCCAGGTCCCAAACAATGAGCAGTACTTC.

This chain joins TRBV6-2 or TRBV6-3 and TRBJ2-2; D remains unclear. From germline, CDR1 is MNHEY and CDR2 SVGEGT. V dropped 0 bases and J dropped 7 bases, with 3 bases sitting between them. This CDR3 has 12 residues. The DNA for the CDR3 is TGTGCCAGCAGTTACTCGGGCGGGGAGCTGTTTTTT. Protein product: CASSYSGGELFF.

The V gene is TRBV20-1, the J gene TRBJ2-3; 9 nucleotides match TRBD2. Germline V gene data show CDR1 as DFQATT and CDR2 as SNEGSKA (reference sequence). After removal of 5 bases from V and 6 bases from J, the junction contained 15 bases not matched to a gene. This CDR3 has 16 amino acids. CDR3 DNA sequence: TGCAGTGCTCCTAATCCGCGGGGGGGTCGAAGGGATACGCAGTATTTT. Protein sequence: CSAPNPRGGRRDTQYF.

This clonotype was observed a handful of times. The CDR3, as DNA: TGTGCCAGCAGCTTGGGACTAGCGGGCCTGTCTCGCAATGAGCAGTTCTTC. It specifies CASSLGLAGLSRNEQFF. The chain joins TRBV5-4 to TRBJ2-1; 10 positions match TRBD2. Germline assignment: CDR1 SGHNT and CDR2 YYREEE (reference sequence). This CDR3 comprises 17 residues. The V and J ends lost 0 bases and 6 bases, in that order; junction bases with no gene match: 9.

This clonotype was counted only a few times. V and J are TRBV29-1 and TRBJ1-2; TRBD1 matches at 11 bases. This CDR3 comprises 13 residues. J gave up 8 bases and V 7 bases, and 9 bases lay outside the gene matches. Looked up from germline, CDR1 is SQVTM and CDR2 is ANQGSEA. CDR3 DNA sequence: TGCAGCGCTCGAGGACAGGGGGCGCAGGGCTACACCTTC. Translated, it gives CSARGQGAQGYTF.

This clonotype was recorded at least ten times. The V and J genes are TRBV29-1 and TRBJ2-1; D is unresolved. Per the germline V gene, CDR1 is SQVTM and CDR2 is ANQGSEA. Trimming took off 2 bases at V and 5 bases at J, with 19 bases between the two ends. This CDR3 has 16 amino acids. The CDR3 sequence is CSVESRAVWLHNEQFF. Written as DNA, the CDR3 is TGCAGCGTTGAAAGCCGGGCGGTGTGGCTCCACAATGAGCAGTTCTTC.

The V and J genes are TRBV5-1 and TRBJ2-7; 9 bases are shared with TRBD1. Unmatched junction bases numbered 4, after V lost 3 bases and J lost 3 bases. The CDR3 has 14 residues. Germline V gene lookup returns CDR1 SGHRS and CDR2 YFSETQ. The CDR3 DNA follows: TGCGCCAGCAGCTCGGACAGGGGACACTACGAGCAGTACTTC. Its protein product is CASSSDRGHYEQYF.

The V and J genes are TRBV19 and TRBJ1-4, with D perhaps matching TRBD1 (5 bases). Trimming left V 9 bases short and J 7 bases short, with 9 bases between. Germline V CDR1 and CDR2: LNHDA, SQIVND (reference sequence). The CDR3 covers 11 residues. As DNA, the CDR3 is TGTGCCAGCCGAAGGGGTGAAAAACTGTTTTTT. It specifies CASRRGEKLFF.

The chain uses TRBV5-1 and TRBJ1-1; a weak D match, TRBD1 (6 bases). V dropped 4 bases and J dropped 7 bases, with 14 bases sitting between them. The CDR3 loop spans 13 amino acids. CDR1 and CDR2 from the germline V gene are SGHRS and YFSETQ. The CDR3 is CASSTWRGVEAFF. CDR3 coding DNA: TGCGCCAGCAGCACATGGAGGGGGGTTGAAGCTTTCTTT.

The V call is TRBV29-1, the J call TRBJ2-1; 10 nucleotides agree with TRBD2. Trimming cost V 0 bases and J 4 bases; bases outside gene matches: 3. The CDR3 extends over 15 amino acids. Germline V gives CDR1 SQVTM, CDR2 ANQGSEA. The CDR3 region has the DNA TGCAGCGTTGAAGACCCGACTAGCGGGTACAATGAGCAGTTCTTC. It specifies CSVEDPTSGYNEQFF.